The rows below give T cell receptor beta chains drawn from one sample of a study of blood T cell repertoires in COVID-19. The repertoire was sequenced with immunoSEQ multiplex PCR; TCRdb's copy has only in-frame clones and lacks some. Seen here are just under 65,000 clones, roughly 85% observed once, and the top ten hold under 50%. Sequencing input: peripheral blood. The receptors shown here come from a human donor in a cohort sampled during active COVID-19. Both conserved end residues are part of each CDR3. A D gene is named only where the DNA matches it firmly. The size field is filled for only some rows; it gives once, few, many or a size class.

d_call: .; v_call: TRBV5-1; clone_size: .; j_call: TRBJ2-1; cdr3_nt: TGCGCCAGCAGCTTGGGTAGGGGCCCCCGGGGGGAGCAGTTCTTC; cdr3_aa: CASSLGRGPRGEQFF
d_call: TRBD2; v_call: TRBV7-9; clone_size: .; j_call: TRBJ2-1; cdr3_nt: TGTGCCAGCAGCTCCATTAGCGGGGGGGCGGGCAATGAGCAGTTCTTC; cdr3_aa: CASSSISGGAGNEQFF
d_call: TRBD1; v_call: TRBV25-1; clone_size: few; j_call: TRBJ2-7; cdr3_nt: TGTGCCAGCAGTGCGGCAGGGGGTACTCGGGAGCAGTACTTC; cdr3_aa: CASSAAGGTREQYF
d_call: TRBD2; v_call: TRBV20-1; clone_size: .; j_call: TRBJ2-1; cdr3_nt: TGCAGTGCTAGTGATTTGGGACTAGCGGGGGACGAGCAGTTCTTC; cdr3_aa: CSASDLGLAGDEQFF
d_call: .; v_call: TRBV29-1; clone_size: .; j_call: TRBJ1-4; cdr3_nt: TGCAGCGCCGGAAGACATAATGAAAAACTGTTTTTT; cdr3_aa: CSAGRHNEKLFF
d_call: TRBD2; v_call: TRBV5-1; clone_size: .; j_call: TRBJ2-1; cdr3_nt: TGCGCCAGCAGCCGCCTTGTAGCGGGGAACAATGAGCAGTTCTTC; cdr3_aa: CASSRLVAGNNEQFF
d_call: .; v_call: TRBV7-9; clone_size: .; j_call: TRBJ2-7; cdr3_nt: TGTGCCAGCAGCTTAGATCGGGGGGCGTCCTACGAGCAGTACTTC; cdr3_aa: CASSLDRGASYEQYF
d_call: .; v_call: TRBV3-1/TRBV3-2; clone_size: .; j_call: TRBJ2-3; cdr3_nt: TGTGCCAGCAGCCAAGATTTGCTATCGGGCACAGATACGCAGTATTTT; cdr3_aa: CASSQDLLSGTDTQYF
d_call: TRBD2; v_call: TRBV12-3/TRBV12-4; clone_size: .; j_call: TRBJ2-1; cdr3_nt: TGTGCCAGCAGTTTCCCGCTAGCGGGGGGAGTAGTCTTC; cdr3_aa: CASSFPLAGGVVF
d_call: .; v_call: TRBV30; clone_size: .; j_call: TRBJ1-1; cdr3_nt: TGTGCCTGGGCCCGGGAAAACACTGAAGCTTTCTTT; cdr3_aa: CAWARENTEAFF
d_call: TRBD1; v_call: TRBV4-1; clone_size: few; j_call: TRBJ2-7; cdr3_nt: TGCGCCAGCAGCCAAGACACCGGACAGGGGGTCTCCTACGAGCAGTACTTC; cdr3_aa: CASSQDTGQGVSYEQYF
d_call: TRBD2; v_call: TRBV5-1; clone_size: .; j_call: TRBJ2-5; cdr3_nt: TGCGCCAGCAGCTATGGGACTAGCGGGACTGGCGAGACCCAGTACTTC; cdr3_aa: CASSYGTSGTGETQYF
d_call: .; v_call: TRBV6-2/TRBV6-3; clone_size: .; j_call: TRBJ1-1; cdr3_nt: TGTGCCAGCAGTTACACCTGGGTTTTTGGGGGGGCAGTTGAAGCTTTCTTT; cdr3_aa: CASSYTWVFGGAVEAFF
d_call: .; v_call: TRBV4-2; clone_size: .; j_call: TRBJ1-1; cdr3_nt: TGTGCCAGCAGCCAAGATAGGCCCGGGGGGAACACTGAAGCTTTCTTT; cdr3_aa: CASSQDRPGGNTEAFF
d_call: .; v_call: TRBV7-2; clone_size: .; j_call: TRBJ2-1; cdr3_nt: TGTGCCAGCAGCCCCGACTACGGCTCCTACAATGAGCAGTTCTTC; cdr3_aa: CASSPDYGSYNEQFF
d_call: .; v_call: TRBV2; clone_size: .; j_call: TRBJ2-2; cdr3_nt: TGTGCCAGCACGTCAGGGGTCGCGAACACCGGGGAGCTGTTTTTT; cdr3_aa: CASTSGVANTGELFF
d_call: TRBD2; v_call: TRBV29-1; clone_size: .; j_call: TRBJ2-1; cdr3_nt: TGCAGCGTTGCTAGCGGGTACAATGAGCAGTTCTTC; cdr3_aa: CSVASGYNEQFF